Shown below are 6 T cell receptor beta chains from a single sample sequenced in a study of blood T cell repertoires in COVID-19. This table comes from immunoSEQ multiplex PCR, and its TCRdb copy is limited to in-frame clones, with some not included. The table records roughly 75,000 clones, around 89% of them present only once. Sequencing was done on a sample of peripheral blood. Source of these receptors: a man in his 60s with acute or convalescent COVID-19.

This clone turned up a few times. This specimen includes other DNA sequences encoding the same CDR3. This chain joins TRBV18 and TRBJ1-3; 9 bases fit TRBD1. This CDR3 is built from 16 residues. Germline lookup yields CDR1 KGHSH and CDR2 LQKENI. V dropped 4 bases and J dropped 4; count of bases not matched to a gene: 8. For the CDR3, the DNA is TGTGCCAGCTCACAGCCGGGACAGGGAACCGGAAACACCATATATTTT. It encodes CASSQPGQGTGNTIYF.

V is TRBV5-1 and J is TRBJ2-7; the match to TRBD1 covers 10 bases. The ends lost 0 bases at V and 3 bases at J; junction bases unmatched: 6. Germline-derived CDR1 and CDR2 are SGHRS and YFSETQ. CDR3 length equals 16 residues. The CDR3 DNA follows: TGCGCCAGCAGCTTGGGGGGGACAGGGGCGGTCTACGAGCAGTACTTC. Encoded protein: CASSLGGTGAVYEQYF.

The chain has TRBV5-1 and TRBJ1-1; 9 bases align to TRBD1. The CDR3 length is 15 residues. J lost 5 bases, V lost 3 bases, and 8 bases had no gene match. Germline CDR1 is SGHRS and CDR2 is YFSETQ. The DNA of the CDR3 is TGCGCCAGCAGCTCGGAGACAGGGGGAAGGACTGAAGCTTTCTTT. Its translation is CASSSETGGRTEAFF. Variable domain in full (rest from reference TRBV5-1 and TRBJ1-1): KAGVTQTPRYLIKTRGQQVTLSCSPISGHRSVSWYQQTPGQGLQFLFEYFSETQRNKGNFPGRFSGRQFSNSRSEMNVSTLELGDSALYLCASSSETGGRTEAFFGQGTRLTVV.

The genes are TRBV5-1 and TRBJ2-2; 7 nucleotides agree with TRBD1. The CDR3 totals 16 residues. CDR1 is SGHRS, CDR2 YFSETQ, per germline. J was trimmed by 1 base and V by 5 bases; bases with no gene match: 8. Here the CDR3 DNA reads TGCGCCAGCAGTACACGCGGACAGGAGAACACCGGGGAGCTGTTTTTT. Amino acids: CASSTRGQENTGELFF.

The chain has TRBV19 and TRBJ1-4; TRBD1 is a possible D gene (6 bases). Germline V gene data show CDR1 as LNHDA and CDR2 as SQIVND (reference sequence). The CDR3 has 13 residues. V was trimmed by 3 bases and J by 11 bases, leaving 13 bases between them. CDR3 sequence (DNA): TGTGCCAGTAGTATCGGACAGACAGCTAAACTGTTTTTT. This translates into CASSIGQTAKLFF.

The chain uses TRBV19 and TRBJ2-7; a weak D match, TRBD1 (5 bases). The CDR3 consists of 13 residues. CDR1 and CDR2 (germline): LNHDA, SQIVND (reference sequence). V lost 4 bases to trimming and J lost 0 bases, with 7 bases between them. The CDR3 spells CASSKDTSYEQYF. The CDR3, as DNA: TGTGCCAGTAGTAAGGACACCTCCTACGAGCAGTACTTC. Drawing the rest from reference TRBV19 and TRBJ2-7, the complete variable domain is DGGITQSPKYLFRKEGQNVTLSCEQNLNHDAMYWYRQDPGQGLRLIYYSQIVNDFQKGDIAEGYSVSREKKESFPLTVTSAQKNPTAFYLCASSKDTSYEQYFGPGTRLTVT.